This T cell receptor beta chain emerged from a study of T cells in localized non-small cell lung cancer. Germline V CDR1 and CDR2: MNHGY, SAAAGT. The CDR3 has 13 amino acids. V lost 6 bases and J lost 7; bases outside the gene matches: 8. TCRdb's copy holds only in-frame clones and misses some; the assay was immunoSEQ multiplex PCR. The table lists 1,500 to 2,000 clones, 30% to 40% of them singletons. This clone appeared a few times. Its target is unknown. Broader study findings: Since sequencing was restricted to only one region of the tumor, intratumor heterogeneity remains a possibility. Out of the top 100 tumor clones, a median about 57 were seen in adjacent lung. Of the tissues analyzed, uninvolved adjacent lung showed maximal T cell clonality, greater than tumor. Longer overall survival was linked to higher blood T cell density.

This receptor was obtained from a woman aged 35 to 70 with stage I squamous cell lung carcinoma. V and J are TRBV6-8 and TRBJ2-7; 8 bases are shared with TRBD2. The starting material was lung tumor tissue, obtained before any cancer treatment. DNA for the CDR3: TGTGCCAGCAGCCGGGAGGGGCTCAGGGAGCAGTACTTC. It yields the protein CASSREGLREQYF.